These 27 T cell receptor beta chains were all obtained from the same sample, sequenced in a study of regulatory T cells in long-lasting Graves disease. Time point defined: persistent/refractory GD, antithyroid drugs over 5 years with positive TRAb. With RNA extracted from PBMCs as input, the TCR library was made. Arm-PCR of CDR3 regions with iRepertoire HTBI primers generated TCR beta libraries. TCRdb re-called the multiplex PCR reads through MiXCR, storing one row per CDR3 protein. The profile shows some 420,000 distinct CDR3 sequences, less than 25% of them singletons. The source material was peripheral blood mononuclear cells (PBMCs), sampled when the disease was refractory, from a patient treated with antithyroid drugs. These receptors came from a female donor with Graves disease.

The chain recombines TRBV25-1 with TRBJ1-4; TRBD1 aligns across 9 bases. V gave up 5 bases and J gave up 8 bases; unmatched junction bases: 6. CDR3 length equals 14 residues. Germline assignment: CDR1 MGHDK and CDR2 SYGVNS. The CDR3 loop reads CASSYRDREEKLFF. CDR3 DNA: TGTGCCAGCAGTTACCGGGACAGGGAAGAAAAACTGTTTTTT.

CDR3 nucleotide sequence: TGTGCCAGCATCGGGAGGGTCTACAATGAGCAGTTCTTC. This codes for CASIGRVYNEQFF. The chain links TRBV2 to TRBJ2-1; 8 bases fit TRBD2. The CDR3 consists of 13 residues. The germline gives CDR1 SNHLY, CDR2 FYNNEI. V lost 7 bases to trimming and J lost 3 bases; unmatched junction nucleotides: 2.

This clonotype has a count of ten or more. This chain uses TRBV20-1 with TRBJ1-2; TRBD1 is a possible D gene (6 bases). V lost 4 bases and J 8 bases, leaving 17 bases between the germline ends. Germline values: CDR1 DFQATT, CDR2 SNEGSKA (reference sequence). This CDR3 has 13 amino acids. This CDR3 reads CSATPRGASGYTF. CDR3 in DNA: TGCAGTGCTACGCCCCGGGGGGCGAGCGGCTACACCTTC.

In its sample, this clonotype was seen many times. The genes are TRBV7-2 and TRBJ1-2; 7 bases map to TRBD1. The V segment lost 0 bases and the J segment 4 bases; nucleotides outside the gene matches: 5. CDR3 length: 15 amino acids. Germline V gene lookup returns CDR1 SGHTA and CDR2 FQGNSA. CDR3 coding DNA: TGTGCCAGCAGCTTAGCAGGGGGCTTTTCCTATGGCTACACCTTC. Translating it yields CASSLAGGFSYGYTF. The whole variable domain, remainder taken from reference TRBV7-2 and TRBJ1-2, is GAGVSQSPSNKVTEKGKDVELRCDPISGHTALYWYRQSLGQGLEFLIYFQGNSAPDKSGLPSDRFSAERTGGSVSTLTIQRTQQEDSAVYLCASSLAGGFSYGYTFGSGTRLTVV.

This clonotype was counted ten times or more. The V and J genes are TRBV27 and TRBJ1-2; a possible D gene is TRBD1 (6 bases). Germline CDR1 MNHEY, CDR2 SMNVEV (reference sequence). Trimming took off 6 bases at V and 10 bases at J, with 12 bases between the two ends. CDR3 length: 11 residues. The CDR3 region is CASRDSGPYTF. CDR3 coding DNA: TGTGCCAGCAGGGACAGCGGGCCCTACACCTTC.

This clonotype was detected ten times or more. This chain uses TRBV28 with TRBJ1-4; unclear D gene. Germline CDR1 reads MDHEN; CDR2 reads SYDVKM. The CDR3 is made up of 12 amino acids. V lost 6 bases and J 10 bases, leaving 12 bases between the germline ends. Written as DNA, the CDR3 is TGTGCCAGCAGAACGGCGGACGGAAAACTGTTTTTT. This gives the protein CASRTADGKLFF. Supplemented by reference TRBV28 and TRBJ1-4, the full variable domain reads DVKVTQSSRYLVKRTGEKVFLECVQDMDHENMFWYRQDPGLGLRLIYFSYDVKMKEKGDIPEGYSVSREKKERFSLILESASTNQTSMYLCASRTADGKLFFGSGTQLSVL.

This clonotype was counted many times. V and J are TRBV28 and TRBJ1-2, with D possibly matching TRBD1 (5 bases). Deletions cut 6 bases from V and 8 bases from J, with 16 bases between. This CDR3 comprises 13 residues. The V gene's germline CDR1 is MDHEN and CDR2 SYDVKM. The CDR3 region has the DNA TGTGCCAGCAGCCTTGGGGGGAACAGGGGCTACACCTTC. Protein product: CASSLGGNRGYTF.

In nucleotides, the CDR3 is TGTGCCAGCACTGAAGGGGGTACGCAGTATTTT. Residues: CASTEGGTQYF. The chain joins TRBV6-2 or TRBV6-3 to TRBJ2-3; possibly TRBD1 for D (6 bases). CDR3 size: 11 residues. V lost 7 bases, J lost 8 bases, and 10 bases lay in between. Germline CDR1 MNHEY, CDR2 SVGEGT.

This clonotype occurred many times. V gene TRBV24-1 combines with J gene TRBJ2-7, with D unresolved. Trimming removed 0 bases at V and 2 bases at J, with 7 bases between. The CDR3 totals 14 residues. Per germline, CDR1 KGHDR and CDR2 SFDVKD. The CDR3 is CATSDLRQPYEQYF. The CDR3 DNA follows: TGTGCCACCAGTGATTTGCGGCAGCCCTACGAGCAGTACTTC.

Comment on this clonotype: This may be a read error, as it is one base from a much larger clone. V gene TRBV3-1 combines with J gene TRBJ1-2, with unresolved D. The CDR3 has 15 amino acids. Germline V gives CDR1 LGHDT, CDR2 YNNKEL (reference sequence). CDR3 sequence reads: CASSQDPDGNYGHTF. As DNA, the CDR3 is TGTGCCAGCAGCCAGGATCCGGACGGAAACTATGGCCACACCTTC.

For this clonotype: This could be a read error, since a much larger clone is one nucleotide away. This chain joins TRBV30 and TRBJ1-1; unclear D gene. This CDR3 has 13 residues. In germline, CDR1 is GTSNPN, CDR2 SVGIG (reference sequence). V dropped 0 bases and J dropped 1 base, with 6 bases sitting between them. CDR3 sequence (DNA): TGTGCCTGGAGTGTAGAGGGGAACACTGAAGCTTTCTTT. This translates into CAWSVEGNTEAFF.

On this clonotype: This may arise from a read error, as a much more abundant clone is one base away. CDR3 DNA sequence: TGTGCCAGCAGCCTGACAGGGAACCCTGATGGCTACACCTTC. It codes for CASSLTGNPDGYTF. The chain carries TRBV11-2 and TRBJ1-2; 7 bases are shared with TRBD1. V lost 5 bases, J lost 6 bases, and 9 bases stayed unmatched. Per germline, CDR1 SGHAT and CDR2 FQNNGV. This CDR3 has 14 amino acids.

The table lists this clonotype with many counts. The chain carries TRBV12-3 or TRBV12-4 and TRBJ1-1, with 8 bases identical to TRBD1. The J segment lost 4 bases and the V segment lost 2 bases, leaving 6 bases of the junction unmatched. The CDR3 runs to 15 residues. CDR3 coding DNA: TGTGCCAGCAGTTTAAGCCTTACAGGGGGCACTGAAGCTTTCTTT. This translates into CASSLSLTGGTEAFF.

In this sample, this clonotype turned up many times. The chain has TRBV6-2 or TRBV6-3 and TRBJ2-7; unclear D gene. CDR1 is MNHEY, CDR2 SVGEGT, per germline. There are 11 residues in the CDR3. V lost 2 bases to trimming and J lost 4 bases, with 3 bases between them. The DNA for the CDR3 is TGTGCCAGCAGTTACATATACGAGCAGTACTTC. As protein: CASSYIYEQYF.

V and J are TRBV6-5 and TRBJ2-1; no clear D gene. Germline V CDR1 and CDR2: MNHEY, SVGAGI. The CDR3 is 12 amino acids. Trimming pared 2 bases from V and 10 bases from J, leaving 9 bases between. The CDR3 nucleotides read TGTGCCAGCAGTTACAGGCATGAAGAGCAGTTCTTC. Translated: CASSYRHEEQFF.

This clonotype was picked up many times. The gene calls are TRBV19 and TRBJ1-1; D not certain. The V end was cut by 3 bases, the J end by 7 bases, with 9 bases between. CDR1 and CDR2 (germline): LNHDA, SQIVND (reference sequence). This CDR3 region has 12 residues. DNA for the CDR3: TGTGCCAGTAGTATGGCAAATGGTGAAGCTTTCTTT. Translation: CASSMANGEAFF.

This clonotype was counted at least ten times. The chain joins TRBV7-3 to TRBJ2-5; no firm D call. CDR1 and CDR2 from the germline V gene are SGHTA and FQGTGA. The CDR3 consists of 13 residues. V lost 5 bases and J 5 bases, leaving 12 bases between the germline ends. The CDR3 sequence: CASSLQTWETQYF. The CDR3 DNA reads as TGTGCCAGCAGCCTTCAGACCTGGGAGACCCAGTACTTC.

The chain recombines TRBV5-1 with TRBJ1-2, with D unclear. Deletions cut 1 base from V and 6 bases from J, with 7 bases between. CDR3 length: 12 amino acids. CDR1 and CDR2 (germline): SGHRS, YFSETQ. The CDR3 DNA is TGCGCCAGCAGCTTGTTCGGGAATGGCTACACCTTC. Translation gives CASSLFGNGYTF. The variable domain in full, with the rest retrieved from reference TRBV5-1 and TRBJ1-2, is KAGVTQTPRYLIKTRGQQVTLSCSPISGHRSVSWYQQTPGQGLQFLFEYFSETQRNKGNFPGRFSGRQFSNSRSEMNVSTLELGDSALYLCASSLFGNGYTFGSGTRLTVV.

This clonotype was seen many times. The J gene is TRBJ2-2, the V gene TRBV28, with TRBD2 matching 12 bases. The germline gives CDR1 MDHEN, CDR2 SYDVKM. The junction had 3 bases not matched to a gene; V was cut back by 6 bases and J by 4 bases. The CDR3 extends over 15 amino acids. The CDR3 DNA sequence: TGTGCCAGCAGCAGGGGACTAGCGGGCACCGGGGAGCTGTTTTTT. It is translated as CASSRGLAGTGELFF.

This clonotype showed up many times. The CDR3 region is CASSLGRTGTYGYTF. CDR3 coding DNA: TGTGCCAGCAGTTTAGGGCGCACAGGGACCTATGGCTACACCTTC. The chain recombines TRBV27 with TRBJ1-2, with D tentatively TRBD1 (6 bases). The V end was cut by 2 bases, the J end by 4 bases, with 14 bases between. The CDR3 sequence is 15 residues long. CDR1 MNHEY and CDR2 SMNVEV come from the germline V gene (reference sequence).

This rearrangement joins TRBV6-1 to TRBJ2-7; possibly TRBD2 for D (6 bases). Trimming cost V 10 bases and J 7 bases, with 20 bases left between them. The CDR3 is made up of 13 amino acids. Germline CDR1 reads MNHNS; CDR2 reads SASEGT. CDR3 DNA: TGTGCCACCATCGCCGGGACTTTGAGGGAGCAGTACTTC. Amino acid sequence: CATIAGTLREQYF.

This clonotype was recorded many times. The chain uses TRBV12-3 or TRBV12-4 and TRBJ1-5, with D unresolved. The CDR3 is made up of 15 amino acids. V lost 3 bases, J lost 1 base, and 10 bases lay in between. CDR3 DNA sequence: TGTGCCAGCAGTTTTTATAGGCAGAGCAATCAGCCCCAGCATTTT. This sequence encodes CASSFYRQSNQPQHF.

This chain connects TRBV6-5 to TRBJ1-5, with D hard to call. CDR1 is MNHEY and CDR2 is SVGAGI in the germline V gene. The CDR3 spans 15 residues. The V end was cut by 2 bases, the J end by 5 bases, with 13 bases between. CDR3 region: CASSYGLGVDQPQHF. CDR3 bases: TGTGCCAGCAGTTACGGCCTGGGAGTAGATCAGCCCCAGCATTTT.

This clonotype was seen at least ten times. V usage is TRBV2 and J usage is TRBJ1-5; D is undetermined. In germline, CDR1 is SNHLY, CDR2 FYNNEI. This CDR3 region has 13 residues. With 6 bases removed from V and 3 bases from J, the gap between germline ends came to 9 bases. The CDR3 protein is CASRTGVNQPQHF. DNA of the CDR3: TGTGCCAGCAGGACGGGAGTCAATCAGCCCCAGCATTTT.

The CDR3: CAWTGQPNQPQHF. DNA of the CDR3: TGTGCCTGGACGGGACAGCCCAATCAGCCCCAGCATTTT. The chain has TRBV30 and TRBJ1-5; 7 positions match TRBD1. The CDR3 covers 13 residues. V lost 4 bases to trimming and J lost 3 bases; unmatched junction nucleotides: 3. Germline CDR1 is GTSNPN and CDR2 is SVGIG (reference sequence).

This clonotype occurred many times. This chain joins TRBV7-9 and TRBJ2-5; 7 bases align to TRBD1. The CDR3 sequence is 13 residues long. The J segment lost 4 bases and the V segment lost 5 bases, leaving 4 bases of the junction unmatched. Germline CDR1 SEHNR, CDR2 FQNEAQ (reference sequence). The CDR3 sequence: CASSRNRGETQYF. The CDR3 nucleotides read TGTGCCAGCAGCCGAAACAGGGGAGAGACCCAGTACTTC.

The rearrangement joins TRBV7-9 to TRBJ2-4; D not certain. V dropped 1 base and J dropped 5 bases, with 9 bases sitting between them. The germline V gene encodes CDR1 SEHNR and CDR2 FQNEAQ (reference sequence). The CDR3 totals 14 residues. CDR3 residues: CASSLGPAENIQYF. The DNA of the CDR3 is TGTGCCAGCAGCTTAGGCCCGGCGGAAAACATTCAGTACTTC.